Listed below are T cell receptor beta chains from one sample, sequenced in a study of T-cell memory formation after mild COVID-19. TCRdb analysed the 5' RACE reads with MiXCR anew, one entry per CDR3 protein. The data show roughly 560,000 distinct CDR3 sequences, just over 20% seen once. The sequenced material came from PBMCs or a T cell subset sorted from them (not recorded which). The receptor source for this set is an adult woman who had mild COVID-19 (a few samples of this study predate the infection). Cell type and time point are not known. Both conserved end residues are trimmed from each CDR3. The order of the fields is clone size, J gene, V gene, CDR3 protein. Not all rows give a size; the values are once, few, many and, for expanded clones, a class.

abundance: .
j_gene: TRBJ2-7
v_gene: TRBV6-5
CDR3aa: ASSYGTSGTYEQY

abundance: few
j_gene: TRBJ2-1
v_gene: TRBV27
CDR3aa: ASSLSGGVNEQF

abundance: few
j_gene: TRBJ2-7
v_gene: TRBV3-1
CDR3aa: ASSYSGGLYEQY

abundance: few
j_gene: TRBJ1-1
v_gene: TRBV2
CDR3aa: ASGPRGAAEAF

abundance: .
j_gene: TRBJ2-3
v_gene: TRBV18
CDR3aa: ASSPYQGGSTDTQY

abundance: .
j_gene: TRBJ2-7
v_gene: TRBV9
CDR3aa: ASTGTSSSYEQY

abundance: .
j_gene: TRBJ2-3
v_gene: TRBV5-1
CDR3aa: ASSRETGAGGTDTQY

abundance: few
j_gene: TRBJ1-1
v_gene: TRBV5-1
CDR3aa: ASSPGQGGGTEAF

abundance: few
j_gene: TRBJ2-1
v_gene: TRBV3-1
CDR3aa: ASSQGAGGYNEQF

abundance: .
j_gene: TRBJ1-1
v_gene: TRBV9
CDR3aa: ASSVGGTANTEAF

abundance: .
j_gene: TRBJ2-1
v_gene: TRBV4-3
CDR3aa: ASSQDEGSGNNEQF

abundance: .
j_gene: TRBJ1-5
v_gene: TRBV12-3/TRBV12-4
CDR3aa: ASSRDYQPQH

abundance: few
j_gene: TRBJ1-6
v_gene: TRBV7-6
CDR3aa: ASSQDRGGSPLH

abundance: few
j_gene: TRBJ2-1
v_gene: TRBV11-3
CDR3aa: ASSLGQGIRNEQF

abundance: .
j_gene: TRBJ1-5
v_gene: TRBV11-2
CDR3aa: ASSLDGSSNQPQH

abundance: .
j_gene: TRBJ2-3
v_gene: TRBV11-3
CDR3aa: ASSFWFTPDTQY

abundance: .
j_gene: TRBJ1-1
v_gene: TRBV5-1
CDR3aa: ASNPGGAPGRSEAF

abundance: .
j_gene: TRBJ1-5
v_gene: TRBV28
CDR3aa: ASKKRDRANQPQH

abundance: .
j_gene: TRBJ2-3
v_gene: TRBV18
CDR3aa: ASSPPLQGADTQY

abundance: .
j_gene: TRBJ1-2
v_gene: TRBV20-1
CDR3aa: SARPYQGSYGYT

abundance: .
j_gene: TRBJ2-7
v_gene: TRBV4-2
CDR3aa: ASSQDSGSSEQY

abundance: .
j_gene: TRBJ1-1
v_gene: TRBV20-1
CDR3aa: SARDQTGRVSEAF

abundance: .
j_gene: TRBJ2-5
v_gene: TRBV20-1
CDR3aa: SASPKETQY

abundance: .
j_gene: TRBJ2-1
v_gene: TRBV7-9
CDR3aa: ASSLGSSGGDEQF

abundance: few
j_gene: TRBJ1-1
v_gene: TRBV5-1
CDR3aa: ASSPGNSPEAF

abundance: few
j_gene: TRBJ2-1
v_gene: TRBV20-1
CDR3aa: SARDSGRALDEQF

abundance: .
j_gene: TRBJ1-3
v_gene: TRBV12-3/TRBV12-4
CDR3aa: ASSFRARDSGNTIY

abundance: .
j_gene: TRBJ1-1
v_gene: TRBV28
CDR3aa: ASSPPGTGTEAF

abundance: .
j_gene: TRBJ2-6
v_gene: TRBV9
CDR3aa: ASSVARYYSGANVLT

abundance: few
j_gene: TRBJ1-1
v_gene: TRBV29-1
CDR3aa: SADDRGLNTEAF

abundance: .
j_gene: TRBJ1-4
v_gene: TRBV29-1
CDR3aa: SAYYKAGEKLF

abundance: .
j_gene: TRBJ2-1
v_gene: TRBV2
CDR3aa: ASSDIPRDSHSYNEQF

abundance: few
j_gene: TRBJ2-1
v_gene: TRBV10-3
CDR3aa: AISEGNLARLNEQF

abundance: few
j_gene: TRBJ1-1
v_gene: TRBV12-3/TRBV12-4
CDR3aa: ASSRRQGMGTEAF

abundance: many
j_gene: TRBJ2-3
v_gene: TRBV20-1
CDR3aa: SAWTGTGTDTQY

abundance: .
j_gene: TRBJ2-1
v_gene: TRBV12-3/TRBV12-4
CDR3aa: ASSLVLGRSSYNEQF

abundance: few
j_gene: TRBJ2-1
v_gene: TRBV12-3/TRBV12-4
CDR3aa: ASTMGVTGAGNEQF

abundance: .
j_gene: TRBJ2-1
v_gene: TRBV7-3
CDR3aa: ASSSTGLEQF

abundance: few
j_gene: TRBJ2-5
v_gene: TRBV29-1
CDR3aa: SIKGGGETQY

abundance: many
j_gene: TRBJ2-1
v_gene: TRBV5-5
CDR3aa: ASSFLHSSGPRDNEQF

abundance: .
j_gene: TRBJ1-3
v_gene: TRBV24-1
CDR3aa: ATSHSSGNTIY

abundance: .
j_gene: TRBJ2-7
v_gene: TRBV7-3
CDR3aa: ASSLGAGPYEQY

abundance: .
j_gene: TRBJ2-3
v_gene: TRBV5-1
CDR3aa: ASSLGTSGRTDTQY

abundance: .
j_gene: TRBJ2-7
v_gene: TRBV2
CDR3aa: ASRDWTPGEQY

abundance: .
j_gene: TRBJ2-3
v_gene: TRBV4-2
CDR3aa: ASSQDAGPYLSTDTQY

abundance: .
j_gene: TRBJ2-3
v_gene: TRBV20-1
CDR3aa: SARDLGGRGSTDTQY

abundance: .
j_gene: TRBJ1-6
v_gene: TRBV5-1
CDR3aa: ASSLDPGTNSPLH

abundance: few
j_gene: TRBJ2-3
v_gene: TRBV12-3/TRBV12-4
CDR3aa: ASSLGDGDTQY

abundance: .
j_gene: TRBJ2-7
v_gene: TRBV6-1
CDR3aa: ASSGQWGQPYEQY

abundance: .
j_gene: TRBJ1-1
v_gene: TRBV19
CDR3aa: ASSIAPVGGKTEAF